Below, one T cell receptor (beta chain) is given with its context. Its antigen is as yet unknown. A read error may explain this, as a much larger clone is one base away. CDR3 length: 14 residues. Germline values: CDR1 MNHNS, CDR2 SASEGT. This record comes from a study of T cell repertoires in cytomegalovirus infection. Turning to the study itself: It was the public TCR beta signatures that indicated both CMV infection and matching HLA type. Overall study results and limits: Within the response measured ex vivo, HLA-C-restricted CMV-specific TCR beta clonotypes were dominant. Cumulative frequency (of public TCR beta family members) identified carriers of CMV plus the relevant HLA.

TCRdb passed the reads through MiXCR, listing each CDR3 protein once. The table has 600,000 to 800,000 distinct CDR3 sequences, approximately 24% seen once; the top ten hold 8%. This TCR was recovered from a human donor in good health (CMV status not recorded). Some clones in this sample may be carry-over from other donors' samples. The gene calls are TRBV6-1 and TRBJ1-1; 7 positions agree with TRBD1. The sequenced sample was CD8+ T cells from PBMCs. CDR3 coding DNA: TGTGCCAGCGAGGCAGGGGGTATGAACACTGAAGCTTGCTTT. This encodes CASEAGGMNTEACF.